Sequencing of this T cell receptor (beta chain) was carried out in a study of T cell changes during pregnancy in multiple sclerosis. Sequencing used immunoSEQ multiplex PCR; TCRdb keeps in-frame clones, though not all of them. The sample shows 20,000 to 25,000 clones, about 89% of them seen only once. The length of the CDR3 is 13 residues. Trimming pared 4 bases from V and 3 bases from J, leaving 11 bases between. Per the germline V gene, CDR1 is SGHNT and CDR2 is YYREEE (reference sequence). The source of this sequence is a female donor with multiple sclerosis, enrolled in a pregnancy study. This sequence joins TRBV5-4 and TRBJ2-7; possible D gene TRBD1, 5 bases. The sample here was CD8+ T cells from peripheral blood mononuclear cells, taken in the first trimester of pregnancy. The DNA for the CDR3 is TGTGCCAGCAGCGCCGACAGCCACTACGAGCAGTACTTC. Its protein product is CASSADSHYEQYF.